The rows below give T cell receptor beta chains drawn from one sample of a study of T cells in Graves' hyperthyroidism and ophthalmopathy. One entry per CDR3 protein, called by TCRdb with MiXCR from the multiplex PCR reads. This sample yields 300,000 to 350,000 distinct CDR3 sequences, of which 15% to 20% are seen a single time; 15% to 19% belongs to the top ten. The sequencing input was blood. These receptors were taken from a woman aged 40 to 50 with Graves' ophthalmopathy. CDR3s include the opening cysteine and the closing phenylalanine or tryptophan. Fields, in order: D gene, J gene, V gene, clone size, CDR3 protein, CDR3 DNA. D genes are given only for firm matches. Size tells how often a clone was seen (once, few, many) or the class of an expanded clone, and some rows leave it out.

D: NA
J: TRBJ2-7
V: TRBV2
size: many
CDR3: CASRGAGTSSKKQYF
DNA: TGTGCCAGCAGGGGAGCCGGGACATCCTCAAAAAAGCAGTACTTC

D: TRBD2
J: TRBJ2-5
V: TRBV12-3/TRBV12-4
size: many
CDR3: CASSLGGRAVETQYF
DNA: TGTGCCAGCAGTTTAGGAGGGAGGGCCGTCGAGACCCAGTACTTC

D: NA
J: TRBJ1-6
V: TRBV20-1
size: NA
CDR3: CSAHGTYNSPLHF
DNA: TGCAGTGCTCATGGGACATATAATTCACCCCTCCACTTT

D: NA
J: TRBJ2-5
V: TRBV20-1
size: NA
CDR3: CSADRGETQYF
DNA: TGCAGTGCCGACCGGGGAGAGACCCAGTACTTC

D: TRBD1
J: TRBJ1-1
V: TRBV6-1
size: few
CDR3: CASRLLRTGGGTEAFF
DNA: TGTGCCAGCAGACTCTTGAGGACAGGAGGGGGCACTGAAGCTTTCTTT

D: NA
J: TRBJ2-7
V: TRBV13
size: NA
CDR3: CASSGGGKRSYEQYF
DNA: TGTGCCAGCAGCGGGGGCGGGAAACGGTCCTACGAGCAGTACTTC

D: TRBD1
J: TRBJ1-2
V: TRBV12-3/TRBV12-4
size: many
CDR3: CASSFVQGVYGYTF
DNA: TGTGCCAGCAGTTTTGTGCAGGGGGTCTATGGCTACACCTTC

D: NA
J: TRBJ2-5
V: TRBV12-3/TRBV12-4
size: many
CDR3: CASSPEGETQYF
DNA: TGTGCCAGCAGCCCGGAGGGGGAGACCCAGTACTTC

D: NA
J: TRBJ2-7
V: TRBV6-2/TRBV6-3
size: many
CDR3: CASRDTATYEQYF
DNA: TGTGCCAGCAGAGACACCGCAACCTACGAGCAGTACTTC

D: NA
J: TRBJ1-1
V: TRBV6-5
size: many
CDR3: CASSRPLVALNTEAFF
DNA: TGTGCCAGCAGCCGCCCCTTAGTGGCCTTGAACACTGAAGCTTTCTTT

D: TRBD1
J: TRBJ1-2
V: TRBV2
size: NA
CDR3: CASSWGTGVYGYTF
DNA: TGTGCCAGCAGTTGGGGGACAGGGGTGTATGGCTACACCTTC

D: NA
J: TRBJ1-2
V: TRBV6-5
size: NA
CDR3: CASSSRQTPVNYGYTF
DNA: TGTGCCAGCAGTTCGCGACAGACTCCCGTTAACTATGGCTACACCTTC

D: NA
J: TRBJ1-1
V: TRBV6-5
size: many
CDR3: CASSYSRAKDTEAFF
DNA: TGTGCCAGCAGTTACTCGAGGGCGAAGGATACTGAAGCTTTCTTT

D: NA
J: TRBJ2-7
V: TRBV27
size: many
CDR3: CASSDRPRDEQYF
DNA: TGTGCCAGCAGTGACAGGCCAAGGGACGAGCAGTACTTC

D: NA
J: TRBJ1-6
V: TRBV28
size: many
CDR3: CASSLQGCSYSPLHF
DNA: TGTGCCAGCAGTTTACAGGGATGTTCCTATTCACCCCTCCACTTT

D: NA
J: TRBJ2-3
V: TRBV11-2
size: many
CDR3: CASSSIRVLRTDTQYF
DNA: TGTGCCAGCAGCTCAATACGGGTTCTTAGGACAGATACGCAGTATTTT

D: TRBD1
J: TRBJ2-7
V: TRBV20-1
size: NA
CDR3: CSANYPGTGGKEQYF
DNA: TGCAGTGCTAATTATCCCGGGACAGGGGGCAAAGAGCAGTACTTC

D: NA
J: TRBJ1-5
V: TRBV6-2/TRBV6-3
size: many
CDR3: CASTPQRSQPQHF
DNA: TGTGCCAGCACGCCCCAGAGAAGTCAGCCCCAGCATTTT

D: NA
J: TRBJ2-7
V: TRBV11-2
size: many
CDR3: CASSLDVVYEQYF
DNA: TGTGCCAGCAGCTTAGATGTTGTGTACGAGCAGTACTTC

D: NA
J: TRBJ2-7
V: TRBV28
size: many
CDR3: CASSHSREVADEQYF
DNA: TGTGCCAGCAGTCATAGCAGGGAGGTGGCGGACGAGCAGTACTTC

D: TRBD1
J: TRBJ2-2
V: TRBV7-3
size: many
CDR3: CASSEDRGVGELFF
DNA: TGTGCCAGCAGCGAGGACAGGGGCGTCGGGGAGCTGTTTTTT

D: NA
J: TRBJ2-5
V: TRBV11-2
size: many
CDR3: CASSLDPGEETQYF
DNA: TGTGCCAGCAGCTTAGACCCAGGGGAAGAGACCCAGTACTTC

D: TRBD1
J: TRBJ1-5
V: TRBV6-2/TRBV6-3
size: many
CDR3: CASSYSTLTGDQPQHF
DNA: TGTGCCAGCAGTTACTCGACCTTGACAGGGGATCAGCCCCAGCATTTT

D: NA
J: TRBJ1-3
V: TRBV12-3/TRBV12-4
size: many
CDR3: CASSLQGRSGNTIYF
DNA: TGTGCCAGCAGTTTACAGGGGCGCAGCGGAAACACCATATATTTT

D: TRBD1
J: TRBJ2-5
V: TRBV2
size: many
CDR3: CASSEGQGKETQYF
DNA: TGTGCCAGCAGTGAGGGACAGGGGAAAGAGACCCAGTACTTC

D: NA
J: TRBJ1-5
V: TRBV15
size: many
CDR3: CATSRGGPDQPQHF
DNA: TGTGCCACCAGCAGAGGGGGGCCAGATCAGCCCCAGCATTTT

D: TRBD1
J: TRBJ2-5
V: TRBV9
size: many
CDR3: CASSFQGAGTQYF
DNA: TGTGCCAGCAGCTTTCAGGGGGCGGGGACCCAGTACTTC

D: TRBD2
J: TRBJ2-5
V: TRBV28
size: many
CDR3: CASTHLTSGSGETQYF
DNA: TGTGCCAGCACACACCTCACTAGCGGGAGTGGAGAGACCCAGTACTTC

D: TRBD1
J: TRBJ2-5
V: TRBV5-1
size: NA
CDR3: CASSPAGQGGETQYF
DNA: TGCGCCAGCAGCCCAGCCGGACAGGGTGGAGAGACCCAGTACTTC

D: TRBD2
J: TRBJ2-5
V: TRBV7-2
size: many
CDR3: CASSLSGLQETQYF
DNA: TGTGCCAGCAGCCTTAGCGGGCTGCAAGAGACCCAGTACTTC

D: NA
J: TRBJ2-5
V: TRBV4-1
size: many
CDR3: CASSARVRQETQYF
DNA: TGCGCCAGCAGCGCCCGGGTCCGCCAAGAGACCCAGTACTTC

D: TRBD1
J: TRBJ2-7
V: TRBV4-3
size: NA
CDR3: CASSQGAGGPYEQYF
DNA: TGCGCCAGCAGCCAAGGGGCAGGGGGCCCCTACGAGCAGTACTTC